This T cell receptor beta chain was recovered during a study of metastatic and nonmetastatic thyroid tumors. Trimming removed 0 bases from V and 2 bases from J, with 14 bases in between. The CDR3 is 17 residues long. Per germline, CDR1 PRHDT and CDR2 FYEKMQ (reference sequence). TCRdb ran MiXCR on the PCR reads. The table has some 26,000 clones, around 3.5% seen once. Patients were all untreated before their thyroid surgery. The V call is TRBV13, the J call TRBJ1-3; D perhaps matches TRBD1 (5 bases). Material for sequencing was blood. The sequence derives from a male donor with papillary thyroid cancer or a benign thyroid nodule (not recorded which). Some clones in this sample may be carry-over from other donors' samples. CDR3 sequence reads: CASSLGGNPGAGNTIYF. The CDR3 DNA follows: TGTGCCAGCAGCTTAGGGGGAAACCCGGGGGCTGGAAACACCATATATTTT.